This T cell receptor (beta chain) was documented in a study of T cell changes during pregnancy in multiple sclerosis. Assay: immunoSEQ multiplex PCR; the TCRdb copy retains only in-frame clones and omits some. The table has 55,000 to 85,000 clones, 92% seen once. The CDR3 runs to 18 residues. The junction had 9 bases not matched to a gene; V was cut back by 4 bases and J by 2 bases. The germline CDR1 and CDR2 sequences are SGHVS and FQNEAQ. Sequences were derived from CD4+ T cells from peripheral blood mononuclear cells, sampled after pregnancy. The receptor was isolated from a female donor with multiple sclerosis, enrolled in a pregnancy study. The chain links TRBV7-8 to TRBJ2-1; 12 positions match TRBD2. CDR3 in DNA: TGTGCCAGCAGCTACCGGACTAGCGGGGATCTTACCTACAATGAGCAGTTCTTC. It specifies CASSYRTSGDLTYNEQFF.